These 17 T cell receptor beta chains were sequenced from one sample in a study of shared clonotypes between healthy human individuals. Sequencing was performed with immunoSEQ multiplex PCR; in TCRdb, only in-frame clones are kept and a portion is missing. The table has 2.3 million or so clones, about 92% seen once. The sequenced sample was naive CD4+ T cells from PBMCs. Specified subset: CD45RA+ positively selected. Receptors originate from a man aged 18 to 29 in good health. Some clones in this sample may be carry-over from other donors' samples.

Notes on this clone: This specimen includes other DNA sequences encoding the same CDR3. The chain combines TRBV28 with TRBJ1-2; 7 bases are shared with TRBD1. V trimming: 6 bases; J trimming: 2 bases; junction bases outside the gene matches: 3. Germline V gene lookup returns CDR1 MDHEN and CDR2 SYDVKM. The CDR3 is 13 residues long. The CDR3 loop reads CASRPGGNYGYTF. The CDR3 DNA follows: TGTGCCAGCAGACCAGGGGGGAACTATGGCTACACCTTC.

The CDR3: CASSGDGGPNTGELFF. In nucleotides, the CDR3 is TGTGCCAGCTCAGGGGACGGGGGACCGAACACCGGGGAGCTGTTTTTT. The chain uses TRBV18 and TRBJ2-2, with TRBD2 as a possible D gene (6 bases). The V end was cut by 5 bases, the J end by 0 bases, with 13 bases between. The length of the CDR3 is 16 residues. In germline, CDR1 is KGHSH, CDR2 LQKENI.

The chain has TRBV18 and TRBJ2-7; the match to TRBD2 covers 7 bases. CDR3 size: 15 residues. From germline, CDR1 is KGHSH and CDR2 LQKENI. V lost 0 bases and J lost 3; bases outside the gene matches: 5. DNA for the CDR3: TGTGCCAGCTCACCACCGGCTAGCGGCATCTACGAGCAGTACTTC. It is translated as CASSPPASGIYEQYF.

The CDR3 loop reads CASSLVRTSGSYEQYF. As DNA, the CDR3 is TGTGCCAGCAGCTTAGTCAGGACTAGCGGGAGCTACGAGCAGTACTTC. This chain connects TRBV7-2 to TRBJ2-7; 13 nucleotides agree with TRBD2. J was trimmed by 3 bases and V by 1 base; bases with no gene match: 3. Germline CDR1 is SGHTA and CDR2 is FQGNSA. The CDR3 length is 16 residues.

As concerns this clone: A junction boundary mismatches the germline segment, possibly from a read error. CDR3 amino acids: CASSLKVAGDLFF. The CDR3 region has the DNA TGTGCCAGCAGCTTAAAAGTGGCAGGGGATCTGTTTTTT. The chain employs TRBV11-3 and TRBJ2-2; TRBD1 might be the D (6 bases). CDR1 is SGHNT, CDR2 YENEEA, per germline. This CDR3 has 13 residues. Full variable domain (rest looked up from reference TRBV11-3 and TRBJ2-2): EAGVVQSPRYKIIEKKQPVAFWCNPISGHNTLYWYLQNLGQGPELLIRYENEEAVDDSQLPKDRFSAERLKGVDSTLKIQPAELGDSAVYLCASSLKVAGDLFFGEGSRLTVL.

The chain couples TRBV5-1 to TRBJ1-2; the D is unclear. This CDR3 contains 10 residues. Trimming pared 0 bases from V and 9 bases from J, leaving 3 bases between. Germline V gene data show CDR1 as SGHRS and CDR2 as YFSETQ. The DNA for the CDR3 is TGCGCCAGCAGCTTGGGCAGCTACACCTTC. Translating it yields CASSLGSYTF.

The V gene is TRBV6-1, the J gene TRBJ2-7; weak D call: TRBD1 (5 bases). The CDR3 runs 14 residues. Germline CDR1 reads MNHNS; CDR2 reads SASEGT. The V and J ends lost 2 bases and 1 base respectively, with 9 bases between them. The CDR3: CASSEMGQSYEQYF. The CDR3 DNA reads as TGTGCCAGCAGTGAAATGGGGCAGTCCTACGAGCAGTACTTC.

The chain couples TRBV29-1 to TRBJ2-7; D unclear. This CDR3 contains 11 residues. Germline assignment: CDR1 SQVTM and CDR2 ANQGSEA. Trimming pared 6 bases from V and 4 bases from J, leaving 10 bases between. The CDR3: CSVTDPYEQYF. CDR3 DNA sequence: TGCAGCGTCACCGATCCTTACGAGCAGTACTTC.

V is TRBV30 and J is TRBJ1-5, with D perhaps TRBD1 (6 bases). V lost 0 bases and J 2 bases, leaving 14 bases between the germline ends. This CDR3 is built from 16 residues. CDR1 and CDR2 (germline): GTSNPN, SVGIG (reference sequence). This CDR3 reads CAWSVRGRGGNQPQHF. The CDR3 DNA reads as TGTGCCTGGAGTGTACGGGGCAGGGGAGGCAATCAGCCCCAGCATTTT. The full variable domain, in which reference TRBV30 and TRBJ1-5 provide the parts outside the CDR3, is SQTIHQWPATLVQPVGSPLSLECTVEGTSNPNLYWYRQAAGRGLQLLFYSVGIGQISSEVPQNLSASRPQDRQFILSSKKLLLSDSGFYLCAWSVRGRGGNQPQHFGDGTRLSIL.

The genes are TRBV7-3 and TRBJ2-2, with D perhaps TRBD2 (6 bases). CDR3 length equals 16 residues. The germline CDR1 and CDR2 sequences are SGHTA and FQGTGA. V was shortened by 4 bases and J by 5 bases, with 17 bases between the two germline ends. The CDR3 here is CASSSGLLWETGELFF. DNA of the CDR3: TGTGCCAGCAGCTCGGGACTCCTGTGGGAGACCGGGGAGCTGTTTTTT.

The V and J genes are TRBV6-4 and TRBJ2-1; a weak D match, TRBD2 (6 bases). V gave up 6 bases and J gave up 0 bases, with 12 bases separating them. This CDR3 comprises 15 residues. Germline V gene lookup returns CDR1 MRHNA and CDR2 SNTAGT. CDR3 DNA sequence: TGTGCCAGCAGCGCCGGGAGTAGCTCCTACAATGAGCAGTTCTTC. Its translation: CASSAGSSSYNEQFF.

The chain is built from TRBV6-4 and TRBJ1-1; unclear D gene. From germline, CDR1 is MRHNA and CDR2 SNTAGT. This CDR3 is built from 15 residues. Trimming cost V 5 bases and J 1 base, with 14 bases left between them. The CDR3 coding sequence is TGTGCCAGCAGTTCCACTCCGCCCGGGAACACTGAAGCTTTCTTT. Protein sequence: CASSSTPPGNTEAFF.

The chain is built from TRBV9 and TRBJ2-2; D is unclear. Per germline, CDR1 SGDLS and CDR2 YYNGEE. The CDR3 has 13 residues. V was trimmed by 4 bases and J by 4 bases, leaving 8 bases between them. The CDR3: CASSIRRTGELFF. The CDR3 DNA is TGTGCCAGCAGCATCCGGCGCACCGGGGAGCTGTTTTTT.

In DNA, the CDR3 is TGTGCCAGCAGTGAACAGGGGACAGGCGGTGAAAAACTGTTTTTT. Protein sequence: CASSEQGTGGEKLFF. The chain combines TRBV2 with TRBJ1-4; 8 nucleotides align to TRBD1. The CDR3 covers 15 residues. Germline lookup yields CDR1 SNHLY and CDR2 FYNNEI. V dropped 2 bases and J dropped 7; count of bases not matched to a gene: 6.

The J gene is TRBJ1-5, the V gene TRBV6-1, with D possibly TRBD1 on 5 matching bases. The CDR3 sequence is 15 residues long. Trimming cost V 5 bases and J 4 bases, with 15 bases left between them. The germline CDR1 and CDR2 sequences are MNHNS and SASEGT. The chain's CDR3 is CASSRQGIVNQPQHF. CDR3 DNA: TGTGCCAGCAGTCGCCAGGGTATTGTTAATCAGCCCCAGCATTTT.

The rearrangement uses TRBV7-2 and TRBJ2-5; 7 bases are a match to TRBD1. This CDR3 spans 14 amino acids. Germline V gives CDR1 SGHTA, CDR2 FQGNSA. Trimming took 5 bases from V and 7 from J; bases not matched to a gene: 10. As DNA, the CDR3 is TGTGCCAGCAGCCGAGACACAGGGGCTGGGACCCAGTACTTC. It codes for CASSRDTGAGTQYF.

This chain joins TRBV5-1 and TRBJ1-1; D is perhaps TRBD1 (6 bases). Trimming took 4 bases from V and 1 from J, leaving 11 bases between them. The germline V gene has CDR1 SGHRS and CDR2 YFSETQ. This CDR3 has 14 amino acids. The CDR3 is CASSMGHPNTEAFF. The CDR3 DNA reads TGCGCCAGCAGCATGGGACACCCGAACACTGAAGCTTTCTTT. The variable domain in full, with the rest retrieved from reference TRBV5-1 and TRBJ1-1, is KAGVTQTPRYLIKTRGQQVTLSCSPISGHRSVSWYQQTPGQGLQFLFEYFSETQRNKGNFPGRFSGRQFSNSRSEMNVSTLELGDSALYLCASSMGHPNTEAFFGQGTRLTVV.